A selection of T cell receptor beta chains follows, all from one sample in a study of cytomegalovirus exposure and HLA in healthy donors. Assay used: immunoSEQ multiplex PCR; TCRdb lists only in-frame clones, some missing. Here the sample spans roughly 220,000 clones, approximately 83% being singletons. Sequenced: PBMCs. These receptors originate from a woman between 25 and 40 years old in good health and CMV-seropositive. The CDR3 runs from the conserved cysteine through the conserved F or W. A D gene is named only where the DNA matches it firmly. Clone size is given for some rows only: seen once, a few or many times, or a class if the clone is expanded.

TGTGCCAGCAGCGATCAGCGGGAGGGCCGCTACAATGAGCAGTTCTTC,CASSDQREGRYNEQFF,NA,TRBJ2-1,TRBD2,16,TRBV9
TGCGCCAGCAGCTTGGCGGGGGAGATAGCTTTCTTT,CASSLAGEIAFF,few,TRBJ1-1,NA,12,TRBV5-1
TGTGCCTGGAGTGTCGGGGGGGCAAACACTGAAGCTTTCTTT,CAWSVGGANTEAFF,NA,TRBJ1-1,NA,14,TRBV30
TGTGCCAGTAGTTCCTTATTCTGGGAGGTAAATGAGCAGTTCTTC,CASSSLFWEVNEQFF,NA,TRBJ2-1,NA,15,TRBV19
TGTGCCAGCAGCTCAGGAGACTATGGCTACACCTTC,CASSSGDYGYTF,once,TRBJ1-2,NA,12,TRBV5-4
TGCGCCAGCAGCGCGGGAGGGAACGAGCAGTACTTC,CASSAGGNEQYF,NA,TRBJ2-7,TRBD2,12,TRBV4-1
TGTGCCAGCAGTGTAGGGGCCTGGCGGGACAGGGATAACTATGGCTACACCTTC,CASSVGAWRDRDNYGYTF,NA,TRBJ1-2,TRBD1,18,TRBV6-4
TGTGCCAGCAGTTTAAACAGGGGTTGGGAGACCCAGTACTTC,CASSLNRGWETQYF,NA,TRBJ2-5,TRBD1,14,TRBV27
TGTGCCAGCAGCTTAGGAGGGGCCAATACGCAGTATTTT,CASSLGGANTQYF,NA,TRBJ2-3,NA,13,TRBV11-3
TGTGCCAGCAGTTTACAGGGTCCCTACTCAGGAGACTATGGCTACACCTTC,CASSLQGPYSGDYGYTF,once,TRBJ1-2,NA,17,TRBV28
TGTGCTAGTGCGGCGGGATGGGGAACAGATACGCAGTATTTT,CASAAGWGTDTQYF,NA,TRBJ2-3,NA,14,TRBV7-7
TGTGCCAGTAGCGAACAGGGAATTGGCGGCTACACCTTC,CASSEQGIGGYTF,NA,TRBJ1-2,NA,13,TRBV19